The TCR beta chain described here comes from a study of OX40 agonist ivuxolimab in advanced cancers. On the study more broadly: An anti-OX40 (CD134) antibody with agonistic activity, ivuxolimab, was administered to patients. Study findings and constraints: Average numbers of expanded clones were greater in CD8+ T cells than in CD4+. Low normalized T-cell clonal expansion was additionally recorded for some nonresponders. No determination was made of the antigen specificity of the expanded peripheral T cells.

Assay used: immunoSEQ multiplex PCR; TCRdb lists only in-frame clones, some missing. The sample shows about 64,000 clones, approximately 84% of them seen only once. As for this clone: The antigen is undetermined.

Trimming took 5 bases from V and 9 from J, leaving 11 bases between them. Germline V gives CDR1 SGHNT, CDR2 YENEEA. The CDR3 consists of 12 residues. Source: CD4+ or CD8+ T cells sorted from blood, taken in a trial of the OX40 agonist ivuxolimab. This clonotype was sampled from an adult with an advanced solid tumor such as melanoma, head and neck, liver or kidney cancer. The chain employs TRBV11-3 and TRBJ2-1; D uncertain. The CDR3 reads CASSLPGGEQFF. The CDR3 DNA sequence: TGTGCCAGCAGCCTCCCCGGTGGTGAGCAGTTCTTC. The whole variable domain, remainder taken from reference TRBV11-3 and TRBJ2-1, is EAGVVQSPRYKIIEKKQPVAFWCNPISGHNTLYWYLQNLGQGPELLIRYENEEAVDDSQLPKDRFSAERLKGVDSTLKIQPAELGDSAVYLCASSLPGGEQFFGPGTRLTVL.